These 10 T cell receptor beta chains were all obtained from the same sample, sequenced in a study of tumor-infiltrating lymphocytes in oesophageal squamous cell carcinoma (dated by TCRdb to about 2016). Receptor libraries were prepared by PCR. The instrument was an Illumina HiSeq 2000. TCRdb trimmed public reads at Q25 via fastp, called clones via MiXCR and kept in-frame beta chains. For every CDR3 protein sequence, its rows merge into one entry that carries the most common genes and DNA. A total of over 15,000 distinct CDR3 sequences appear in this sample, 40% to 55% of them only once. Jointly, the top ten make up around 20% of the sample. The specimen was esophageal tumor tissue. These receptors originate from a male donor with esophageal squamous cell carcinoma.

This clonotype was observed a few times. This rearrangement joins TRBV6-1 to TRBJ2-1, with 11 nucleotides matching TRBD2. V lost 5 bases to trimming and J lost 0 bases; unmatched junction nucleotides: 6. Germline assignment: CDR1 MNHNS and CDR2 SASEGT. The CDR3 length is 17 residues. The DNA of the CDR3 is TGTGCCAGCAGTTCTACTAGCGGGGGTAACTCCTACAATGAGCAGTTCTTC. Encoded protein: CASSSTSGGNSYNEQFF.

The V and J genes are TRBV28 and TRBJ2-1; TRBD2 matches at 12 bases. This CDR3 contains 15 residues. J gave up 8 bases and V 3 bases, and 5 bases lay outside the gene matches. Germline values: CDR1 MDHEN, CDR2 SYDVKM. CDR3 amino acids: CASSFLAGGGDEQFF. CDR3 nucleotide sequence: TGTGCCAGCAGTTTTCTAGCGGGAGGGGGAGATGAGCAGTTCTTC.

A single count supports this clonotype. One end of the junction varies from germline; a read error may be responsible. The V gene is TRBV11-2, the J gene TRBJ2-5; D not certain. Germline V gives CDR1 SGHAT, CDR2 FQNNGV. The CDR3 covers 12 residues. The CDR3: CASSQDSLPLLF. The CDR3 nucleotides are TGTGCCAGCAGCCAAGATAGCCTACCATTACTATTC.

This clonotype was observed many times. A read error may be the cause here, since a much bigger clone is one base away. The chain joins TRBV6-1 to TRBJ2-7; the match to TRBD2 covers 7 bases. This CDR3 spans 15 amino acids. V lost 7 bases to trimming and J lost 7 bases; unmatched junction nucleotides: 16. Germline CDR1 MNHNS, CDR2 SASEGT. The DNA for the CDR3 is TGTGCCAGCAAAAAAACAGCGGGATACGGCAATGAGCAGTACTTC. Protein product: CASKKTAGYGNEQYF.

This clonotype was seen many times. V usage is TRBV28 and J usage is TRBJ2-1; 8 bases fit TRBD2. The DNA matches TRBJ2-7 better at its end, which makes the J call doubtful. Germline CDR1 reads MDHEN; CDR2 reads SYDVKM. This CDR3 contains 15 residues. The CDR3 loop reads CASSFSGGPYPEQYF. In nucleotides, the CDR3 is TGTGCCAGCAGTTTCTCGGGGGGGCCTTACCCGGAGCAGTACTTC.

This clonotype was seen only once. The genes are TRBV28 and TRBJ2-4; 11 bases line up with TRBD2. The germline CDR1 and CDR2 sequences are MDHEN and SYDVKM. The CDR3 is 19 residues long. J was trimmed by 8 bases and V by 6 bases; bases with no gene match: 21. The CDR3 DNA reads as TGTGCCAGCAGCCCCCACGGAGCAGGGGGATTAGCGGGAGGGTACATTCAGTACTTC. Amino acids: CASSPHGAGGLAGGYIQYF.

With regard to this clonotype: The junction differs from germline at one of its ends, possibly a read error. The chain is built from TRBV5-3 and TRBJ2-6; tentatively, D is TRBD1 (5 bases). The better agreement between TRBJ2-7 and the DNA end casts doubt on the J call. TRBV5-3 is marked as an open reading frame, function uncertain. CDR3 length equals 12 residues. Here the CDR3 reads CASSLVRDEQYF. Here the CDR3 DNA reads TGTGCCAGCAGCTTGGTCAGGGACGAGCAGTACTTC.

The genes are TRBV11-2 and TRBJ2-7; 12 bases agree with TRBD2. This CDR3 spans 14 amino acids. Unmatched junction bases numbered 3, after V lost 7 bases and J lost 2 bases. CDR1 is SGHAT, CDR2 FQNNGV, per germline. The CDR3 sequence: CASTRLAGAYEQYF. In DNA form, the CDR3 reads TGTGCCAGCACCCGACTAGCGGGAGCCTACGAGCAGTACTTC.

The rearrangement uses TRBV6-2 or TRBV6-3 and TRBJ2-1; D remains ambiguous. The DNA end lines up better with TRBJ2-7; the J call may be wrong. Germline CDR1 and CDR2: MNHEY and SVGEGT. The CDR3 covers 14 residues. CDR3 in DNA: TGTGCCAGCAGTTACGGTCTAAGTACCTACGAGCAGTACTTC. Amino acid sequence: CASSYGLSTYEQYF.

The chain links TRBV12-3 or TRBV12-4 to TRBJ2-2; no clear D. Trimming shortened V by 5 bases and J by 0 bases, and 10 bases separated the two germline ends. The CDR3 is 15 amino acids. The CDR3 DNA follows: TGTGCCAGCAGTCCCGGACCCACGAACACCGGGGAGCTGTTTTTT. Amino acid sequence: CASSPGPTNTGELFF.